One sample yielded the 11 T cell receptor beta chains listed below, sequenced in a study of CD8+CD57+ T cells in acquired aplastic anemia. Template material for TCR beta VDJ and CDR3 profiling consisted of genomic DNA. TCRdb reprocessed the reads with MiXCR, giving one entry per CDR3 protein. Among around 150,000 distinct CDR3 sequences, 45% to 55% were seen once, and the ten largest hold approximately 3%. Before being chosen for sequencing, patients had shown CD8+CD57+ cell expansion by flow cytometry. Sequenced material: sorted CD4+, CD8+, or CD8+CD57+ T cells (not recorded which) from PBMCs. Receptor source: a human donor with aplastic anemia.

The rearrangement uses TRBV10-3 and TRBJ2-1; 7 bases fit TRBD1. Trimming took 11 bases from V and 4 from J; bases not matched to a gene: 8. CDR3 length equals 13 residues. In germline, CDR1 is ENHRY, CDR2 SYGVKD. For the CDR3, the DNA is TGTGCCTCTTCCGGGACAGATTACAATGAGCAGTTCTTC. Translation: CASSGTDYNEQFF.

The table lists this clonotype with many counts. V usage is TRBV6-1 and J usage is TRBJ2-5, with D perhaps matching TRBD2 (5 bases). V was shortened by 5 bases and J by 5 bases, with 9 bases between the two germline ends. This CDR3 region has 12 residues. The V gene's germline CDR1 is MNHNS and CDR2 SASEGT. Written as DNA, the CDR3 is TGTGCCAGCAGTCTAGCATTGGAGACCCAGTACTTC. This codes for CASSLALETQYF.

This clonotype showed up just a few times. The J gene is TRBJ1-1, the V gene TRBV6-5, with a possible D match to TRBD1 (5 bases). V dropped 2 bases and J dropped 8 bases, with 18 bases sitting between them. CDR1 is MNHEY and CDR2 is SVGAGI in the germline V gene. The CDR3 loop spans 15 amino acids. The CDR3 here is CASSYLRQISKEAFF. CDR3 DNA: TGTGCCAGCAGTTACCTGAGACAGATCTCAAAAGAAGCTTTCTTT.

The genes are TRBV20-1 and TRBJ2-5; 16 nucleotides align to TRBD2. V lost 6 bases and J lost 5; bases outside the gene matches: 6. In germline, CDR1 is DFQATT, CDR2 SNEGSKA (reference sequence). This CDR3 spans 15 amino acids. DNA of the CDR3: TGCAGTGCCGAGGGGACTAGCGGGAGGGGGGAGACCCAGTACTTC. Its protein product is CSAEGTSGRGETQYF.

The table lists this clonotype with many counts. The CDR3 loop is CASSLVMSRSTDTQYF. CDR3 coding DNA: TGCGCCAGCAGCTTGGTTATGAGCAGGAGCACAGATACGCAGTATTTT. This chain joins TRBV5-1 and TRBJ2-3; D not certain. The CDR3 spans 16 residues. The V end lost 0 bases, the J end lost 0 bases, and 11 bases lay between the germline ends. CDR1 and CDR2 from the germline V gene are SGHRS and YFSETQ.

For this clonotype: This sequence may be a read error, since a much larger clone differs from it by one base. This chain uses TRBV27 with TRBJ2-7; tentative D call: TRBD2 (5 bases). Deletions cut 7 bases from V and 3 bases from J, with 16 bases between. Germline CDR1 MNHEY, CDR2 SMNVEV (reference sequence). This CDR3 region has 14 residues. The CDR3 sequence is CASNLRSGLYEQYF. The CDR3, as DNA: TGTGCCAGCAATTTGAGAAGCGGACTCTACGAGCAGTACTTC.

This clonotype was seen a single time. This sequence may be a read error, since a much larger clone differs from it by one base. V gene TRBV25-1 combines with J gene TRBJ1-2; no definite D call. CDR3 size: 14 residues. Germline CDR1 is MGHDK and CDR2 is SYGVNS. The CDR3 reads CASSPLLRGNGHTF. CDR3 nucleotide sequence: TGTGCCAGCAGTCCACTGCTACGCGGTAATGGCCACACCTTC.

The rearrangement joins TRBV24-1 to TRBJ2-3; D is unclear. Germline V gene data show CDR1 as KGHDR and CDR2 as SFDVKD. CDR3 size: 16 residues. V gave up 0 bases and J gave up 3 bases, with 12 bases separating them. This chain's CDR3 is CATSDLLAPGTDTQYF. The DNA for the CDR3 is TGTGCCACCAGTGATTTGTTGGCCCCAGGAACAGATACGCAGTATTTT.

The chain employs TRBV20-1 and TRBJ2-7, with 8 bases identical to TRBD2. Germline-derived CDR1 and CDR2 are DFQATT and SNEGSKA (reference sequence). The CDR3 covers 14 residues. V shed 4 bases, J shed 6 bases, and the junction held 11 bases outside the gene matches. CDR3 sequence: CSAKSSGSRSEQYF. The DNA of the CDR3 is TGCAGTGCTAAAAGCAGCGGGAGTCGGTCCGAGCAGTACTTC.

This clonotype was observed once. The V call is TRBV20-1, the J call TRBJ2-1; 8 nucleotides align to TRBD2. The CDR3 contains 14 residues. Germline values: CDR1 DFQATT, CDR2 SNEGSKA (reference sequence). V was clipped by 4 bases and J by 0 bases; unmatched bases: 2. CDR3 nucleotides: TGCAGTGCTAAACTAGCGGACTCCTACAATGAGCAGTTCTTC. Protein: CSAKLADSYNEQFF.

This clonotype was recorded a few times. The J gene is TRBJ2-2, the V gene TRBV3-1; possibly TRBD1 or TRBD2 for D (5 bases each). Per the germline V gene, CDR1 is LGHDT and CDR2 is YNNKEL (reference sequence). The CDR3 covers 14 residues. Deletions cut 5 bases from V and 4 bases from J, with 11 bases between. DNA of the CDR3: TGTGCCAGCAGCTTAAGAGGGGTCACCGGGGAGCTGTTTTTT. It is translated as CASSLRGVTGELFF.